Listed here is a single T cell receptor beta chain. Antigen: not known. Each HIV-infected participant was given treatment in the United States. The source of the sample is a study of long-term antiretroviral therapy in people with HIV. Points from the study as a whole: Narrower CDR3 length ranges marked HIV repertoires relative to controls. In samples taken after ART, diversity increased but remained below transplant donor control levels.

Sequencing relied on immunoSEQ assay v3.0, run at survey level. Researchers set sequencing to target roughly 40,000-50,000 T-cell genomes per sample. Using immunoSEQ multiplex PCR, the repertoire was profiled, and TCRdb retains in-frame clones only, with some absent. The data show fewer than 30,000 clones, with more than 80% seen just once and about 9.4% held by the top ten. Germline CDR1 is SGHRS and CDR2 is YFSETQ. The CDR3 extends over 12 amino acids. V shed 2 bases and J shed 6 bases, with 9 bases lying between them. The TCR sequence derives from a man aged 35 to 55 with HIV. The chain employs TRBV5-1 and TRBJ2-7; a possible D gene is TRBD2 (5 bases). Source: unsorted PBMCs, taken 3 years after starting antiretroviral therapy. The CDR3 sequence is CASSFSGGEQYF. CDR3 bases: TGCGCCAGCAGCTTTTCCGGAGGCGAGCAGTACTTC.